This TCR beta chain came from a study of T cell repertoires in cytomegalovirus infection. Study observations and caveats: The study found HLA-C-restricted CMV-specific TCR beta clonotypes dominating the ex vivo response.

Using its own MiXCR run on the reads, TCRdb lists one record per CDR3 protein. Of under 150,000 distinct CDR3 sequences in the sample, roughly 9% were seen once. The CDR3 contains 15 residues. Trimming pared 0 bases from V and 4 bases from J, leaving 12 bases between. Germline V gene lookup returns CDR1 SGHDN and CDR2 FVKESK. This clonotype was counted ten times or more. Its target is not known. This clonotype originated in a human donor in good health (CMV status not recorded). Some clones in this sample may be carry-over from other donors' samples. The chain uses TRBV14 and TRBJ1-2; D ambiguous. The sequenced sample consisted of PBMCs. CDR3 region: CASSQDLRTGYGYTF. CDR3 coding DNA: TGTGCCAGCAGCCAAGACCTCCGGACGGGCTATGGCTACACCTTC.